This T cell receptor (beta chain) originates from a study of T cells in Graves' hyperthyroidism and ophthalmopathy. This clonotype was counted a few times. The germline V gene has CDR1 DFQATT and CDR2 SNEGSKA (reference sequence). This CDR3 is built from 13 residues. The ends were cut back, 3 bases at V and 5 bases at J, with 11 bases in the middle. There were TCR beta CDR3 regions amplified from RNA transcripts. First-round RT-PCR of the TCR CDR3 relied on the HTBI primer set. TCRdb ran MiXCR on the multiplex PCR reads and lists one entry per CDR3 protein. The sample holds a few hundred thousand distinct CDR3 sequences; 35% to 55% are singletons and the top ten take 8.2%.

The clonotype comes from a woman between 18 and 30 years old with Graves' hyperthyroidism. The specimen was peripheral blood or thyroid tissue (not recorded which). The genes are TRBV20-1 and TRBJ1-5; TRBD1 might be the D (6 bases). Written as DNA, the CDR3 is TGCAGTGCTAGTCAGGGGACCCATCAGCCCCAGCATTTT. Translated: CSASQGTHQPQHF.